This T cell receptor beta chain was found in a study of OX40 agonist ivuxolimab in advanced cancers. Data came from immunoSEQ multiplex PCR; TCRdb stores just in-frame clones and leaves some out. The sample comprises fewer than 35,000 clones, approximately 89% of which are singletons, and 0.92% rests with the top ten. Turning to this clone: Its target is unknown.

The CDR3 contains 14 residues. V was clipped by 0 bases and J by 6 bases, with 7 bases between them. Germline-derived CDR1 and CDR2 are SGHNT and YYREEE (reference sequence). Findings and caveats of the study: In the 0.1-3.0 mg/kg groups, partial responders showed among the lowest expansion.

This specimen consisted of CD4+ or CD8+ T cells sorted from blood, obtained in a trial of the OX40 agonist ivuxolimab. The receptor was isolated from an adult with an advanced solid tumor such as melanoma, head and neck, liver or kidney cancer. The chain combines TRBV5-4 with TRBJ1-6; the D gene is possibly TRBD1 (5 bases). CDR3 sequence (DNA): TGTGCCAGCAGCTTGGTACAGGCTAATTCACCCCTCCACTTT. It specifies CASSLVQANSPLHF. Variable domain in full (rest from reference TRBV5-4 and TRBJ1-6): ETGVTQSPTHLIKTRGQQVTLRCSSQSGHNTVSWYQQALGQGPQFIFQYYREEENGRGNFPPRFSGLQFPNYSSELNVNALELDDSALYLCASSLVQANSPLHFGNGTRLTVT.